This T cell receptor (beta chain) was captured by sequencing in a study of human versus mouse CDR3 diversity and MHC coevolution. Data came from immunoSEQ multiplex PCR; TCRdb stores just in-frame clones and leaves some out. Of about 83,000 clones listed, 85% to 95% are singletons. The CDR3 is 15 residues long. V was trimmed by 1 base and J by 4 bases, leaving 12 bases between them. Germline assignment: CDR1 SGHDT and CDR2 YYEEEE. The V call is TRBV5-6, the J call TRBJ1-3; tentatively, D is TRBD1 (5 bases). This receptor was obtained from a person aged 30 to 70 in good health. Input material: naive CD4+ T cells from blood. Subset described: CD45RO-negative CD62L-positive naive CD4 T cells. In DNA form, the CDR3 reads TGTGCCAGCAGCTTGTGGCAGGGCCCGGGAAACACCATATATTTT. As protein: CASSLWQGPGNTIYF.